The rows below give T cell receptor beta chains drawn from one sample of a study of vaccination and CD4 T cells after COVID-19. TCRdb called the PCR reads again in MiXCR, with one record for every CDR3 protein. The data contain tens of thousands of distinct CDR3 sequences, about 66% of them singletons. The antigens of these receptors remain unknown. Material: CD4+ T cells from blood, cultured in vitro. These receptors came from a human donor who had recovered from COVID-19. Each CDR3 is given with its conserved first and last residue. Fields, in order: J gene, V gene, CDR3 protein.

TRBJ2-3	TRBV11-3	CASSLDLPGMDIAGDPTDTQYF
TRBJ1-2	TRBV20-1	CSASPSTGYGYTF
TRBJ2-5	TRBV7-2	CASSIRGLQETQYF
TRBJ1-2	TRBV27	CASSPNPPARAGYTF
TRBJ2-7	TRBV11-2	CASSLEVGGEQYF
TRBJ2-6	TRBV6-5	CASSYLGPGANVLTF
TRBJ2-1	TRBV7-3	CASSLRGGGVNEQFF
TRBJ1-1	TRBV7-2	CASRGSMNTEAFF
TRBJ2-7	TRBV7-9	CASSNLAEQYF
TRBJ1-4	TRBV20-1	CSAGQRRNEKLFF
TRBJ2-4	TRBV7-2	CASSPLTGKNIQYF
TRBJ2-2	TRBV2	CASGKGAGELFF
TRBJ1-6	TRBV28	CASRGGVFSPLHF
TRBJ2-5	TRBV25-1	CASSDSGVPETQYF
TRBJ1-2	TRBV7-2	CASSLQAGARDGYTF
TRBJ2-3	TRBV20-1	CSASRADTQYF
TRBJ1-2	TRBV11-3	CASSSRFSGAGGYTF
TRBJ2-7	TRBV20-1	CSATTGGSSYEQYF
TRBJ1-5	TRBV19	CASSISVPSNQPQHF
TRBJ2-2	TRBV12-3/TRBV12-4	CASSLVQNTGELFF
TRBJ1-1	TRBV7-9	CASSANRGGEAFF
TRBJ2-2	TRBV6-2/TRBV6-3	CASSYRDYHTGELFF
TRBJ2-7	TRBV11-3	CASSGGGNSYEQYF
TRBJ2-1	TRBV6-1	CASSEVPSGRAGFF
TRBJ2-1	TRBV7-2	CASSSSPTSLNEQFF
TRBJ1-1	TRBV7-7	CASSLAENTEAFF
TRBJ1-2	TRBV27	CASSSGSYGYTF